The 27 T cell receptor beta chains below come from one sample, sequenced in a study of cytomegalovirus exposure and HLA in healthy donors. The study ran its PCR with 60 Vbeta and 13 Jbeta primers. TCRdb's copy holds only in-frame clones and misses some; the assay was immunoSEQ multiplex PCR. The sample includes about 130,000 clones, around 78% of them seen just once. Sequencing input: PBMCs. Receptors were obtained from a woman aged 45 to 65 in good health and CMV-seronegative.

The CDR3 protein is CASIGQGFTDTQYF. The CDR3 nucleotides are TGTGCCAGCATAGGACAGGGTTTCACAGATACGCAGTATTTT. V usage is TRBV28 and J usage is TRBJ2-3; 8 bases are a match to TRBD1. Germline CDR1 is MDHEN and CDR2 is SYDVKM. Trimming at V came to 7 bases and at J to 2 bases, leaving 5 bases not matched to a gene. This CDR3 comprises 14 residues.

The rearrangement joins TRBV6-5 to TRBJ1-3; no definite D call. Germline V gene data show CDR1 as MNHEY and CDR2 as SVGAGI. The V gene lost 6 bases and the J gene lost 1 base, with 13 bases spanning the gap. This CDR3 is built from 15 residues. CDR3: CASSPTGYSGNTIYF. CDR3 DNA sequence: TGTGCCAGCAGCCCCACCGGGTATTCTGGAAACACCATATATTTT.

The V call is TRBV5-1, the J call TRBJ2-6, with D unresolved. Between the trimmed V and J ends, which lost 1 base and 0 bases, there was a span of 8 bases. The CDR3 runs to 16 residues. Germline CDR1 is SGHRS and CDR2 is YFSETQ. The CDR3 here is CASSLQWSSGANVLTF. CDR3 nucleotides: TGCGCCAGCAGCTTGCAATGGAGCTCTGGGGCCAACGTCCTGACTTTC.

The chain uses TRBV7-2 and TRBJ2-7; weak D call: TRBD2 (5 bases). Trimming took 1 base from V and 3 from J, leaving 13 bases between them. This CDR3 spans 15 amino acids. CDR1 and CDR2 (germline): SGHTA, FQGNSA. DNA of the CDR3: TGTGCCAGCAGCTTAGAAATACGGGGAAACTACGAGCAGTACGTC. Translation gives CASSLEIRGNYEQYV.

The chain joins TRBV25-1 to TRBJ2-1; 9 positions match TRBD2. Trimming removed 2 bases from V and 2 bases from J; junction bases left unmatched: 7. CDR3 size: 17 residues. CDR1 is MGHDK and CDR2 is SYGVNS in the germline V gene. CDR3 loop: CASSETVLAGTYNEQFF. CDR3 nucleotides: TGTGCCAGCAGTGAAACTGTCCTAGCGGGGACCTACAATGAGCAGTTCTTC.

The J gene is TRBJ2-7, the V gene TRBV7-8; the D gene is possibly TRBD1 (6 bases). Germline V gives CDR1 SGHVS, CDR2 FQNEAQ. This CDR3 has 14 residues. V was trimmed by 1 base and J by 4 bases, leaving 11 bases between them. CDR3 in DNA: TGTGCCAGCAGCTTAGGTAACAGGGTTTACGAGCAGTACGTC. Its protein is CASSLGNRVYEQYV.

The V gene is TRBV29-1, the J gene TRBJ1-5, with TRBD1 as a possible D gene (5 bases). The V end lost 5 bases, the J end lost 5 bases, and 13 bases lay between the germline ends. This CDR3 spans 13 amino acids. Germline V lookup: CDR1 SQVTM, CDR2 ANQGSEA. The CDR3 coding sequence is TGCAGCGTTTCAGGGCAGATGGATCAGCCCCAGCATTTT. This encodes CSVSGQMDQPQHF.

The V call is TRBV19, the J call TRBJ1-2; D uncertain. V was trimmed by 5 bases and J by 6 bases, leaving 16 bases between them. Germline CDR1 and CDR2: LNHDA and SQIVND (reference sequence). The CDR3 loop spans 14 amino acids. The CDR3 here is CASSSVSRSDGYTF. CDR3 DNA: TGTGCCAGTAGTTCGGTCTCAAGGAGTGATGGCTACACCTTC. The whole variable domain, remainder taken from reference TRBV19 and TRBJ1-2, is DGGITQSPKYLFRKEGQNVTLSCEQNLNHDAMYWYRQDPGQGLRLIYYSQIVNDFQKGDIAEGYSVSREKKESFPLTVTSAQKNPTAFYLCASSSVSRSDGYTFGSGTRLTVV.

This rearrangement joins TRBV5-4 to TRBJ1-1, with D hard to call. Germline V gene sequence: CDR1 SGHNT, CDR2 YYREEE (reference sequence). CDR3 length: 12 residues. V was clipped by 4 bases and J by 1 base, with 5 bases between them. The CDR3 loop reads CASSQWNTEAFF. For the CDR3, the DNA is TGTGCCAGCAGCCAGTGGAACACTGAAGCTTTCTTT.

This clone was seen a few times. V gene TRBV9 combines with J gene TRBJ2-3; TRBD2 matches at 11 bases. Losses at the gene ends were 8 bases for V and 3 bases for J; bases not matched to a gene: 8. The CDR3 is 15 amino acids. Germline CDR1 is SGDLS and CDR2 is YYNGEE. CDR3 DNA sequence: TGTGCCAGTTCATCCATAGCGGGGGGGACAGATACGCAGTATTTT. Translated: CASSSIAGGTDTQYF.

The CDR3 DNA follows: TGTGCCAGCAGCCGCGGGTCACACGACAACTATGGCTACACCTTC. This translates into CASSRGSHDNYGYTF. This chain links TRBV6-5 with TRBJ1-2; D call uncertain. V lost 6 bases to trimming and J lost 2 bases, with 16 bases between them. The CDR3 is made up of 15 amino acids. Germline V gene sequence: CDR1 MNHEY, CDR2 SVGAGI.

CDR3 loop: CASSLQPGMNTEAFF. DNA of the CDR3: TGTGCCAGCAGCTTGCAACCCGGGATGAACACTGAAGCTTTCTTT. V usage is TRBV5-4 and J usage is TRBJ1-1; D not resolved. The CDR3 is made up of 15 amino acids. Trimming took 1 base from V and 0 from J, leaving 10 bases between them. Germline V gives CDR1 SGHNT, CDR2 YYREEE (reference sequence).

This clone showed up just a few times. This chain connects TRBV29-1 to TRBJ2-2; 11 bases are shared with TRBD2. CDR1 is SQVTM, CDR2 ANQGSEA, per germline. The CDR3 is 15 amino acids. The junction had 5 bases not matched to a gene; V was cut back by 5 bases and J by 3 bases. CDR3 amino acids: CSVKLAGVDTGELFF. CDR3 sequence (DNA): TGCAGCGTTAAACTAGCGGGAGTAGACACCGGGGAGCTGTTTTTT.

The CDR3 region has the DNA TGCGCCAGCAGCTTAACGGGAGGGCGGGAGACCCAGTACTTC. Translating gives CASSLTGGRETQYF. This chain uses TRBV5-1 with TRBJ2-5; 8 bases fit TRBD2. Trimming cost V 2 bases and J 5 bases; bases outside gene matches: 5. In germline, CDR1 is SGHRS, CDR2 YFSETQ. CDR3 length: 14 residues. The variable domain in full, with the rest retrieved from reference TRBV5-1 and TRBJ2-5, is KAGVTQTPRYLIKTRGQQVTLSCSPISGHRSVSWYQQTPGQGLQFLFEYFSETQRNKGNFPGRFSGRQFSNSRSEMNVSTLELGDSALYLCASSLTGGRETQYFGPGTRLLVL.

This chain connects TRBV28 to TRBJ1-1; possible D gene TRBD1, 5 bases. With 5 bases removed from V and 7 bases from J, the gap between germline ends came to 17 bases. The V gene's germline CDR1 is MDHEN and CDR2 SYDVKM. The CDR3 spans 14 residues. The CDR3 region is CASSLRGGGSEAFF. DNA of the CDR3: TGTGCCAGCAGTCTACGTGGGGGGGGGAGTGAAGCTTTCTTT.

This sequence joins TRBV27 and TRBJ1-2, with 7 bases that match TRBD1. Trimming took 5 bases from V and 0 from J; bases not matched to a gene: 3. This CDR3 comprises 14 residues. Germline V gene sequence: CDR1 MNHEY, CDR2 SMNVEV (reference sequence). Written as DNA, the CDR3 is TGTGCCAGCAGTGGGACAGCAACTAACTATGGCTACACCTTC. Amino acid sequence: CASSGTATNYGYTF.

The chain combines TRBV28 with TRBJ2-7, with D perhaps matching TRBD1 (6 bases). The CDR3 has 13 amino acids. From germline, CDR1 is MDHEN and CDR2 SYDVKM. V was pared by 4 bases and J by 1 base, with 8 bases between. CDR3 in amino acids: CASSSGVSYEQYF. DNA for the CDR3: TGTGCCAGCAGTTCAGGGGTTTCCTACGAGCAGTACTTC.

In this sample, this clone turned up once. The J gene is TRBJ2-7, the V gene TRBV7-9, with D maybe TRBD2 (5 bases). This CDR3 comprises 16 residues. The germline V and J ends were trimmed by 0 bases and 0 bases, with 12 bases remaining between them. Germline V gene sequence: CDR1 SEHNR, CDR2 FQNEAQ (reference sequence). CDR3 in DNA: TGTGCCAGCAGCTTAGCCGAGGGTTACAGCTCCTACGAGCAGTACTTC. It translates to CASSLAEGYSSYEQYF. The variable domain in full, completed from reference TRBV7-9 and TRBJ2-7, reads DTGVSQNPRHKITKRGQNVTFRCDPISEHNRLYWYRQTLGQGPEFLTYFQNEAQLEKSRLLSDRFSAERPKGSFSTLEIQRTEQGDSAMYLCASSLAEGYSSYEQYFGPGTRLTVT.

This clone was counted between two and nine times. This chain links TRBV27 with TRBJ2-3; TRBD2 matches at 7 bases. The J segment lost 2 bases and the V segment lost 6 bases, leaving 5 bases of the junction unmatched. Germline assignment: CDR1 MNHEY and CDR2 SMNVEV (reference sequence). This CDR3 has 14 amino acids. Here the CDR3 DNA reads TGTGCCAGCAGCGGGACTACCTACACAGATACGCAGTATTTT. This encodes CASSGTTYTDTQYF.

The chain links TRBV12-5 to TRBJ1-1; D unclear. Between the trimmed V and J ends, which lost 6 bases and 4 bases, there was a span of 15 bases. The CDR3 loop spans 14 amino acids. Germline CDR1 and CDR2: LGHNT and FRNRAP. The DNA for the CDR3 is TGTGCTAGTGGGTCATCAGGAAGAGCCACTGAAGCTTTCTTT. Protein sequence: CASGSSGRATEAFF.

V and J are TRBV4-3 and TRBJ1-3, with TRBD1 identical over 9 bases. The V gene end was trimmed by 0 bases and the J gene end by 7 bases; junction bases not matched to a gene: 7. CDR3 size: 16 residues. Germline V gene data show CDR1 as LGHNA and CDR2 as YSLEER. The CDR3 nucleotides read TGCGCCAGCAGCCAAGATATGACAGGGGGAATCAACACCATATATTTT. Amino acid sequence: CASSQDMTGGINTIYF.

The chain has TRBV4-2 and TRBJ2-7, with 7 bases fitting TRBD2. J lost 0 bases, V lost 1 base, and 9 bases had no gene match. Germline V lookup: CDR1 LGHNA, CDR2 YNFKEQ. This CDR3 comprises 17 residues. The CDR3 loop is CASSQVPGTTHSYEQYF. In DNA form, the CDR3 reads TGTGCCAGCAGCCAAGTGCCCGGGACTACGCACTCCTACGAGCAGTACTTC.

This clone was seen many times. The V and J genes are TRBV5-1 and TRBJ2-7; D remains ambiguous. Deletions cut 0 bases from V and 4 bases from J, with 5 bases between. The CDR3 is 12 residues long. The germline V gene encodes CDR1 SGHRS and CDR2 YFSETQ. CDR3 in amino acids: CASSLGAYEQYF. The CDR3 region has the DNA TGCGCCAGCAGCTTGGGGGCGTACGAGCAGTACTTC.

The J gene is TRBJ1-1, the V gene TRBV30, with D perhaps matching TRBD1 (5 bases). V lost 4 bases to trimming and J lost 3 bases, with 18 bases between them. Germline V gene data show CDR1 as GTSNPN and CDR2 as SVGIG (reference sequence). This CDR3 spans 15 amino acids. The CDR3 DNA is TGTGCCTGGATGGTGGCAGGGTGGGAGGACACTGAAGCTTTCTTT. Protein sequence: CAWMVAGWEDTEAFF.

The rearrangement joins TRBV4-2 to TRBJ2-1; 9 bases are a match to TRBD2. The trim removed 0 bases at V and 0 bases at J, leaving 0 bases unmatched. This CDR3 has 16 residues. Germline CDR1 reads LGHNA; CDR2 reads YNFKEQ. The CDR3 protein is CASSQDSGSSYNEQFF. The CDR3 DNA reads as TGTGCCAGCAGCCAAGATAGCGGGAGCTCCTACAATGAGCAGTTCTTC.

The CDR3 protein is CASSPGQGDEKLFF. The CDR3, as DNA: TGTGCCAGCAGTCCAGGACAGGGTGATGAAAAACTGTTTTTT. The rearrangement joins TRBV7-2 to TRBJ1-4; 8 bases line up with TRBD1. The CDR3 extends over 14 amino acids. J gave up 6 bases and V 6 bases, and 6 bases lay outside the gene matches. The germline V gene encodes CDR1 SGHTA and CDR2 FQGNSA.

This chain connects TRBV30 to TRBJ1-1; weak D call: TRBD1 (6 bases). The CDR3 runs 16 residues. V lost 1 base to trimming and J lost 2 bases, with 17 bases between them. Germline V gives CDR1 GTSNPN, CDR2 SVGIG (reference sequence). As DNA, the CDR3 is TGTGCCTGGAGTGGGGTTGGGGGGGCTACAAACACTGAAGCTTTCTTT. Amino acid sequence: CAWSGVGGATNTEAFF.